The present TCR beta chain was sequenced within a study of spatial heterogeneity in lung cancer. Notes on the study in general: In tumors, expanded intratumoral alpha and beta TCR counts tracked mutation counts.

Carried by each TCR cDNA molecule was a unique molecular identifier. TCRdb reprocessed the 5' RACE reads with MiXCR, giving one entry per CDR3 protein. Of 20,000 to 25,000 distinct CDR3 sequences in the sample, roughly 10% were seen once. Indicated time point: sample taken at primary tumor resection. Unsorted whole RNA of tumor, nontumor lung or frozen PBMC was sequenced. There are 16 residues in the CDR3. CDR1 is MNHNS and CDR2 is SASEGT in the germline V gene. The V end was cut by 0 bases, the J end by 2 bases, with 12 bases between. This clonotype was observed a few times. What it recognizes is unknown.

The rearrangement joins TRBV6-1 to TRBJ2-3, with D unresolved. This receptor was taken from a male donor with early-stage non-small cell lung cancer. Source: lung tumor tissue, taken at surgery. This CDR3 reads CASSEARTAITDTQYF. The CDR3 nucleotides read TGTGCCAGCAGTGAAGCCCGGACGGCTATCACAGATACGCAGTATTTT.